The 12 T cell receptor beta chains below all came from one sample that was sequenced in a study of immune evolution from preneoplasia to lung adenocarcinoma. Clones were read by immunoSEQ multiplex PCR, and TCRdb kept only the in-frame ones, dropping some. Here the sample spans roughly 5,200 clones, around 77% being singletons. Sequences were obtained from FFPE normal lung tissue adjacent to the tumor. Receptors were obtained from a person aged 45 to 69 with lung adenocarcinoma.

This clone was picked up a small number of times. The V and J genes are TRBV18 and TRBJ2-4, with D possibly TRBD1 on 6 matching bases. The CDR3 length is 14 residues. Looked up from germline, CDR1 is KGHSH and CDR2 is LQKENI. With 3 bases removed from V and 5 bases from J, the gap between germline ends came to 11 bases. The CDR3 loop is CASSPNRDQNIQYF. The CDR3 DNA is TGTGCCAGCTCACCTAACAGGGATCAAAACATTCAGTACTTC.

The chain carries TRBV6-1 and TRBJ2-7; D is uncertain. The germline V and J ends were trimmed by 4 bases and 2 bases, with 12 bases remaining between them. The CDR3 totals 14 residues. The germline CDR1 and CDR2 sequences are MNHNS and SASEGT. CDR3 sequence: CASSVPANPYEQYF. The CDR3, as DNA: TGTGCCAGCAGTGTCCCGGCAAACCCCTACGAGCAGTACTTC.

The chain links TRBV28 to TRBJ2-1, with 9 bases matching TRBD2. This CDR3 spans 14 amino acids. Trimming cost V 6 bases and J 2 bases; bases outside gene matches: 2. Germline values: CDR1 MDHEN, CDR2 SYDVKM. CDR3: CASRLAGAYNEQFF. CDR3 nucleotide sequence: TGTGCCAGCAGGTTAGCGGGAGCCTACAATGAGCAGTTCTTC.

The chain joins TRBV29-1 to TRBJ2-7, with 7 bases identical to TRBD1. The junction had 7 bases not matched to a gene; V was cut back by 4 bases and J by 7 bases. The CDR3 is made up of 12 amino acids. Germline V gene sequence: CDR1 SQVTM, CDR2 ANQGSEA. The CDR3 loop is CSVVEGAKEQYF. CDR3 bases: TGCAGCGTTGTAGAGGGGGCGAAAGAGCAGTACTTC.

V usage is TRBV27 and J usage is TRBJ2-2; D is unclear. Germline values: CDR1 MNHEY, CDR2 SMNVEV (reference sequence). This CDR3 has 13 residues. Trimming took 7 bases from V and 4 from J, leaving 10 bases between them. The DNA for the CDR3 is TGTGCCAGCACCCCCCCCGGCACCGGGGAGCTGTTTTTT. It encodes CASTPPGTGELFF.

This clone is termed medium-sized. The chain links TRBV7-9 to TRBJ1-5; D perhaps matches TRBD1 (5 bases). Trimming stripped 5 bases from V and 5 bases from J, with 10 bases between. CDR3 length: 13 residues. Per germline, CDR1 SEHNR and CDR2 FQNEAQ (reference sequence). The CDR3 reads CASSLLGDQPQHF. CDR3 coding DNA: TGTGCCAGCAGCCTTCTGGGGGATCAGCCCCAGCATTTT.

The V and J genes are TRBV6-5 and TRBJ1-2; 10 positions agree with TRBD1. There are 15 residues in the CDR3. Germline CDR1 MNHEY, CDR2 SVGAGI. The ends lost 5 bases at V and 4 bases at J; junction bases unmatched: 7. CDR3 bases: TGTGCCAGCAGTACCCGACAGGGGGCGGGCTATGGCTACACCTTC. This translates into CASSTRQGAGYGYTF.

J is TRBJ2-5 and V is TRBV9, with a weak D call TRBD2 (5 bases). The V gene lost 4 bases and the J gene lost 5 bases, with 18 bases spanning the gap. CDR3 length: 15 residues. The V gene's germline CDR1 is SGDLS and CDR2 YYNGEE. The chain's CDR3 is CASSILEGAGETQYF. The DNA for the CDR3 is TGTGCCAGCAGCATCCTAGAGGGAGCTGGGGAGACCCAGTACTTC.

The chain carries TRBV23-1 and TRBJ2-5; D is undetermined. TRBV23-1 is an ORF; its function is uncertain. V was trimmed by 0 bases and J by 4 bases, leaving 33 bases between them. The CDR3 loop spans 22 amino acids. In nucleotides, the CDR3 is TGCGCCAGCAGTCAATCGACCAGATCACCGGGCCAGACTTTCGTGGCAGGAGAGACCCAGTACTTC. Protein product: CASSQSTRSPGQTFVAGETQYF.

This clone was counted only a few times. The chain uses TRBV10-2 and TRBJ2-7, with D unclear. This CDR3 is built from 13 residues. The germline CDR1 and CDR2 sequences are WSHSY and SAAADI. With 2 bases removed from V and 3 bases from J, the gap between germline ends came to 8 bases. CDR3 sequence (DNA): TGCGCCAGCAGTGAGAAGGGAATCTACGAGCAGTACTTC. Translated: CASSEKGIYEQYF.

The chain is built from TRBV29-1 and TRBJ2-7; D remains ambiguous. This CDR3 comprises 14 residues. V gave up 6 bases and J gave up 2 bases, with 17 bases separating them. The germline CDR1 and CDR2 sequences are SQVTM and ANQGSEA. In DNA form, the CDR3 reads TGCAGCGTAGCAACAACCGGGCTCACCTACGAGCAGTACTTC. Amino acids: CSVATTGLTYEQYF.

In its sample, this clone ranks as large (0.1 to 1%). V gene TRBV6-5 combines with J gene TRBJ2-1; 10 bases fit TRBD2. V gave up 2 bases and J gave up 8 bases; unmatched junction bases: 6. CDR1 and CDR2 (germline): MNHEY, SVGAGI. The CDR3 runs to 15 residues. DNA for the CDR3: TGTGCCAGCAGTTACGGAGCGGGAGGGCCTGATGAGCAGTTCTTC. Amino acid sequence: CASSYGAGGPDEQFF.